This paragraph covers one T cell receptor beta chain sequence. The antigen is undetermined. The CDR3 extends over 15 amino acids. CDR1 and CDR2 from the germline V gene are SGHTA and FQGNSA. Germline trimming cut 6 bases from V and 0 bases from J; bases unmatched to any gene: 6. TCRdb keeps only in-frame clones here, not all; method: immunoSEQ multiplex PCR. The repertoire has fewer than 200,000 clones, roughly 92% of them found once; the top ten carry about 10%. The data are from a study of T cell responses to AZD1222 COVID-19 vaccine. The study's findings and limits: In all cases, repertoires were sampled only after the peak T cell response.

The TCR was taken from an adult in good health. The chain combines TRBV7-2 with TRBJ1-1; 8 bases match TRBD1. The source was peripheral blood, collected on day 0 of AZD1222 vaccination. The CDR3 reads CASRMSQGVNTEAFF. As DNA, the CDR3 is TGTGCCAGCAGGATGTCACAGGGGGTGAACACTGAAGCTTTCTTT.